By share of the sample, the clone carrying this T cell receptor (beta chain) is medium-sized. Its antigen is unidentified. The CDR3 sequence is 16 residues long. The V gene's germline CDR1 is SGHNT and CDR2 YYREEE (reference sequence). The V and J ends lost 1 base and 7 bases, in that order; junction bases with no gene match: 4. Libraries were prepared by immunoSEQ multiplex PCR; TCRdb keeps only in-frame clonotypes and omits some of them. The sample includes roughly 60,000 clones, roughly 80% seen only once; the top ten take 5% to 7%. This record belongs to a study of a mutant IDH1 vaccine in newly diagnosed glioma. The time point: week 35, safety follow-up. Each vaccine dose was 300 ug of mutant IDH1 20-mer peptide, with topical imiquimod.

The source material was PBMCs, sampled from a glioma patient whose treatment included an IDH1 peptide vaccine. The V gene is TRBV5-4, the J gene TRBJ2-2; 13 nucleotides agree with TRBD2. This clonotype was sampled from a man aged 35-49 years with glioma. The CDR3 coding sequence is TGTGCCAGCAGCTTGAAAACTAGCGGGGGGGACGGGGAGCTGTTTTTT. Its translation: CASSLKTSGGDGELFF. Combining the CDR3 with reference TRBV5-4 and TRBJ2-2 gives the whole variable domain ETGVTQSPTHLIKTRGQQVTLRCSSQSGHNTVSWYQQALGQGPQFIFQYYREEENGRGNFPPRFSGLQFPNYSSELNVNALELDDSALYLCASSLKTSGGDGELFFGEGSRLTVL.